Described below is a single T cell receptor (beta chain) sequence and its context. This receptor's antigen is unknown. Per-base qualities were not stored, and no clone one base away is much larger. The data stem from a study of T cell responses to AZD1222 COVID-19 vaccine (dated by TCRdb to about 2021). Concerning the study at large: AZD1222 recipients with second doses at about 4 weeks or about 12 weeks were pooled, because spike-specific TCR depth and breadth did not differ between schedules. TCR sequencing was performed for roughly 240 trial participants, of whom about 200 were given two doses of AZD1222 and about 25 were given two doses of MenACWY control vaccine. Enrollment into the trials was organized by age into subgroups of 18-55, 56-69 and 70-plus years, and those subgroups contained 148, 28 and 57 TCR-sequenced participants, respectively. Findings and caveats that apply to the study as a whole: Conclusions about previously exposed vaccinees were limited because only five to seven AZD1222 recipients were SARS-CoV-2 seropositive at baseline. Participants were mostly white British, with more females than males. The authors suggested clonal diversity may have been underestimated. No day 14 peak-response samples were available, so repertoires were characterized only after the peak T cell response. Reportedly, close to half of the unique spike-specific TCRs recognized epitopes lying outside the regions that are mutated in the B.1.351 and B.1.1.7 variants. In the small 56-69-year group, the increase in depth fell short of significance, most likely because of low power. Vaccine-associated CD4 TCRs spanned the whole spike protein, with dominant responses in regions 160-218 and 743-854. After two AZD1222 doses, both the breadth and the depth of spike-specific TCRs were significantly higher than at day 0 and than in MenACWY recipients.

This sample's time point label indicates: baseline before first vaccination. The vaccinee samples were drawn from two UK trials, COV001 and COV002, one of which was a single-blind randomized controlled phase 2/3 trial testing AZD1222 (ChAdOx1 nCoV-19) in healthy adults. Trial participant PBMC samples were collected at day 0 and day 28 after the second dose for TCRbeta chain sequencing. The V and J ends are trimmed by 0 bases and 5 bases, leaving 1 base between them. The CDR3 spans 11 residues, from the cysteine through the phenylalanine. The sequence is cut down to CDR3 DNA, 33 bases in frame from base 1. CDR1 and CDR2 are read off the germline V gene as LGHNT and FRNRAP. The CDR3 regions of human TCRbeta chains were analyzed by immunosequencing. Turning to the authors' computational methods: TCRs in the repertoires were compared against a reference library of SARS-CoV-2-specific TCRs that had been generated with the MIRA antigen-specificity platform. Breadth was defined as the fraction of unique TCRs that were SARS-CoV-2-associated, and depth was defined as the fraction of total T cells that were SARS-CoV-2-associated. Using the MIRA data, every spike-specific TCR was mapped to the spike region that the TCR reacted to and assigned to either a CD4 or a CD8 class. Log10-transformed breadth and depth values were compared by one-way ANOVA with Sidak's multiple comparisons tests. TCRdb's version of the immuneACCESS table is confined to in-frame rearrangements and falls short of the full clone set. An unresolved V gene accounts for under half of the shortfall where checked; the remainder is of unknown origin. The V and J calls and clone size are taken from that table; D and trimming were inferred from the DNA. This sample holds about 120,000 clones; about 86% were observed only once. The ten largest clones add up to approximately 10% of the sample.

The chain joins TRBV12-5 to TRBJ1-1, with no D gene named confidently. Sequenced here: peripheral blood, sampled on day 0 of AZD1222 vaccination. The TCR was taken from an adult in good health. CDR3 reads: CASGLVTEAFF. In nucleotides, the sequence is TGTGCTAGTGGTTTGGTAACTGAAGCTTTCTTT.